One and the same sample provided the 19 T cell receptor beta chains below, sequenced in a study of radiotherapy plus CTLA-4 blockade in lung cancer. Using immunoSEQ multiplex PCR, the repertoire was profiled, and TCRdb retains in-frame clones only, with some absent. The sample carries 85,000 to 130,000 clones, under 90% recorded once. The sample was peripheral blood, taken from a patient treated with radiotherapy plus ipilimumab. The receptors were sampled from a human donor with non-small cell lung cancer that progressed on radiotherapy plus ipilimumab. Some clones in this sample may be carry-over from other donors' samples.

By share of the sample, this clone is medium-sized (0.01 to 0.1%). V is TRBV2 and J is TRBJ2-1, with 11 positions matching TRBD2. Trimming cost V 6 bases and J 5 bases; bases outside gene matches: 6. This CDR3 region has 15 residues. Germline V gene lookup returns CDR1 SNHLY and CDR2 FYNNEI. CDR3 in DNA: TGTGCCAGCAGAGCTCTAGCGGGGGGAGACAATGAGCAGTTCTTC. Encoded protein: CASRALAGGDNEQFF.

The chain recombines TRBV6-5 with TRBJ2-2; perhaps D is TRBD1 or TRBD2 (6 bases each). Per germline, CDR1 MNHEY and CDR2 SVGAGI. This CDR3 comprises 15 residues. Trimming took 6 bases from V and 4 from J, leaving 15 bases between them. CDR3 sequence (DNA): TGTGCCAGCAGGCGGGAACAGGGATTCACCGGGGAGCTGTTTTTT. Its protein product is CASRREQGFTGELFF.

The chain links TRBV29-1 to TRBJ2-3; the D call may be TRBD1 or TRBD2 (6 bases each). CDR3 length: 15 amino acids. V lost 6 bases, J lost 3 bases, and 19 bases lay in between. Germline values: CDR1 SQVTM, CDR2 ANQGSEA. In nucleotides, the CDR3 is TGCAGCGTCGGGGGCTTGGGGCTGGGGACAGATACGCAGTATTTT. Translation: CSVGGLGLGTDTQYF.

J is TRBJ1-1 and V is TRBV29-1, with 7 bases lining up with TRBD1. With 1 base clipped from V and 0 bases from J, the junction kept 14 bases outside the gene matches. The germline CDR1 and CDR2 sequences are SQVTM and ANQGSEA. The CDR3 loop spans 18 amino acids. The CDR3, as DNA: TGCAGCGTTGAAGTTAGCGGGACAGAAATCCCGATGAACACTGAAGCTTTCTTT. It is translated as CSVEVSGTEIPMNTEAFF.

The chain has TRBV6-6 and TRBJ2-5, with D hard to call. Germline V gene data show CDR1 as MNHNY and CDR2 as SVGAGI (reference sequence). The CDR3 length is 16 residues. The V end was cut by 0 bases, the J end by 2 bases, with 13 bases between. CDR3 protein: CASSYSRLRKQETQYF. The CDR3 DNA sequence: TGTGCCAGCAGTTACTCGAGACTGAGAAAGCAAGAGACCCAGTACTTC.

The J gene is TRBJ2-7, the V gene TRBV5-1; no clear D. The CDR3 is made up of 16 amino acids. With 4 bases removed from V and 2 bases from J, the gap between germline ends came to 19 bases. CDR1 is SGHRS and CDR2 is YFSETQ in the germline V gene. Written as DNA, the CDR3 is TGCGCCAGCAGCCTAAGAACCTCGGGCAGCCCCTACGAGCAGTACTTC. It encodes CASSLRTSGSPYEQYF.

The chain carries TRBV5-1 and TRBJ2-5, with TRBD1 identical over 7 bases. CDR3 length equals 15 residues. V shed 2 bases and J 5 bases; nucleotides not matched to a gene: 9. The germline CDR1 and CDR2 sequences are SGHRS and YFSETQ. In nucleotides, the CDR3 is TGCGCCAGCAGCTTCACCGGGACAGAGCAGGAGACCCAGTACTTC. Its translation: CASSFTGTEQETQYF. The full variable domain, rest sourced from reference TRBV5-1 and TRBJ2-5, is KAGVTQTPRYLIKTRGQQVTLSCSPISGHRSVSWYQQTPGQGLQFLFEYFSETQRNKGNFPGRFSGRQFSNSRSEMNVSTLELGDSALYLCASSFTGTEQETQYFGPGTRLLVL.

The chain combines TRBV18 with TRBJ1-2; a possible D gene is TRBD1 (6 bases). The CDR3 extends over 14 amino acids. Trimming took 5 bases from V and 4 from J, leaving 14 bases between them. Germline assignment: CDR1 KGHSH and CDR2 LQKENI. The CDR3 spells CASSSRQDPYGYTF. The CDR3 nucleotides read TGTGCCAGCTCATCAAGACAGGATCCCTATGGCTACACCTTC.

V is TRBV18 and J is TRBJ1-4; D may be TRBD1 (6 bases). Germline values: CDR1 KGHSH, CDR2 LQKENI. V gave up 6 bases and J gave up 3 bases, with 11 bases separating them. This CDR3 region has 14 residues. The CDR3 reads CASSGGGSNEKLFF. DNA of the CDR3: TGTGCCAGCTCCGGGGGGGGCTCTAATGAAAAACTGTTTTTT.

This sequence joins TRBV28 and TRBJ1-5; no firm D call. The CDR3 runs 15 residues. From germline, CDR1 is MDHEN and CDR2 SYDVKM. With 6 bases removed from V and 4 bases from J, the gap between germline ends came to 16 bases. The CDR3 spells CASSTTQGLNQPQHF. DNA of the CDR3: TGTGCCAGCAGCACGACCCAAGGTCTTAATCAGCCCCAGCATTTT.

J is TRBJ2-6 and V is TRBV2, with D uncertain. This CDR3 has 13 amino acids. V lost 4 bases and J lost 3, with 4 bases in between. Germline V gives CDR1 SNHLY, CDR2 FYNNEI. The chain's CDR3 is CASSGGGANVLTF. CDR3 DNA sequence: TGTGCCAGCAGTGGGGGTGGGGCCAACGTCCTGACTTTC. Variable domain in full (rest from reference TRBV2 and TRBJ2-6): EPEVTQTPSHQVTQMGQEVILRCVPISNHLYFYWYRQILGQKVEFLVSFYNNEISEKSEIFDDQFSVERPDGSNFTLKIRSTKLEDSAMYFCASSGGGANVLTFGAGSRLTVL.

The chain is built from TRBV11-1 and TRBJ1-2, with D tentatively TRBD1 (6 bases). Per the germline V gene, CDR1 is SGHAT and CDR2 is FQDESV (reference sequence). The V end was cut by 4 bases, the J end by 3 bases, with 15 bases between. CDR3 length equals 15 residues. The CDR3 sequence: CASSSVDRSDYGYTF. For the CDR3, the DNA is TGTGCCAGCAGCTCTGTAGACAGGTCGGACTATGGCTACACCTTC.

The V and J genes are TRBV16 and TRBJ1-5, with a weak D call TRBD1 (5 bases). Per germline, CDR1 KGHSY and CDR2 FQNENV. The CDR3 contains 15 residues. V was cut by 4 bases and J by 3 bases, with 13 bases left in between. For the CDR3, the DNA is TGTGCCAGCAGCCGCGACAAGGGACCCAATCAGCCCCAGCATTTT. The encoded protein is CASSRDKGPNQPQHF.

The CDR3 sequence is CASSSGTESYEQYF. The CDR3 DNA sequence: TGTGCCAGCAGCTCCGGGACTGAGAGCTACGAGCAGTACTTC. This rearrangement joins TRBV13 to TRBJ2-7; a weak D match, TRBD2 (6 bases). Trimming left V 4 bases short and J 3 bases short, with 13 bases between. CDR1 PRHDT and CDR2 FYEKMQ come from the germline V gene (reference sequence). The length of the CDR3 is 14 residues.

CDR3 in amino acids: CASSAYSGGAHEQYF. The CDR3 DNA sequence: TGTGCCAGCTCAGCCTATAGCGGGGGGGCCCACGAGCAGTACTTC. V is TRBV18 and J is TRBJ2-7, with TRBD2 identical over 11 bases. V lost 5 bases and J lost 5; bases outside the gene matches: 8. Germline V gene sequence: CDR1 KGHSH, CDR2 LQKENI. The CDR3 totals 15 residues.

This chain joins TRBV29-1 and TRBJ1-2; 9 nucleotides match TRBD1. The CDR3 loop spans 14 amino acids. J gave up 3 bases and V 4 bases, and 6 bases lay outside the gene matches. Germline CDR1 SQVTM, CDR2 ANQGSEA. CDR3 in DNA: TGCAGCGTTGCATGGACAGGGGTTCACTATGGCTACACCTTC. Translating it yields CSVAWTGVHYGYTF.

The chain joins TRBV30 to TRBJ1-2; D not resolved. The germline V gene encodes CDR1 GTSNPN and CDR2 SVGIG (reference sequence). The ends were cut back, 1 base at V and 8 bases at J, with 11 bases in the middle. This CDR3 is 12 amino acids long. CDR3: CAWSGYTGGYTF. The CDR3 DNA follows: TGTGCCTGGAGTGGCTACACGGGCGGCTACACCTTC.

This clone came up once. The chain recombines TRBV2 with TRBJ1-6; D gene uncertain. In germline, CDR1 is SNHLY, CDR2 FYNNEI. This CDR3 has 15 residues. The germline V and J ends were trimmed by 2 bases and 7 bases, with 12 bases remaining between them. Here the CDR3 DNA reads TGTGCCAGCAGTGAACCGGTACCACAGAATTCACCCCTCCACTTT. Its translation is CASSEPVPQNSPLHF.

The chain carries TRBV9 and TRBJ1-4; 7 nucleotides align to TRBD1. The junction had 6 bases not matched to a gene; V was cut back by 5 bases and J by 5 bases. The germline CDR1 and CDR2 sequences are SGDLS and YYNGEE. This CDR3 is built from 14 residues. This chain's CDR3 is CASRATGLNEKLFF. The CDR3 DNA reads TGTGCCAGCAGGGCGACAGGGTTAAATGAAAAACTGTTTTTT.